Presented here are 8 T cell receptor beta chains from one specimen sequenced in a study of spatial heterogeneity in lung cancer. Points from the study as a whole: How many expanded intratumoral alpha and beta TCRs were present tracked the tumor mutation count, which was a count of nonsynonymous mutations.

Each CDR3 protein gets one entry after TCRdb re-called the 5' RACE reads with MiXCR. The sample consists of about 1,600 distinct CDR3 sequences, around 9.3% of them appearing once. No antigen has been identified for these receptors. Time point specified: sample taken at primary tumor resection. Sequencing was performed on lung tumor tissue, taken at surgery. The receptors stem from a female donor with early-stage non-small cell lung cancer.

The rearrangement joins TRBV7-6 to TRBJ2-1; D not certain. The germline V gene has CDR1 SGHVS and CDR2 FNYEAQ. The CDR3 is 12 amino acids. The ends were cut back, 5 bases at V and 4 bases at J, with 6 bases in the middle. Here the CDR3 reads CASSAIYNEQFF. The DNA for the CDR3 is TGTGCCAGCAGCGCCATATACAATGAGCAGTTCTTC.

This clonotype was seen a single time. J is TRBJ1-1 and V is TRBV6-2 or TRBV6-3, with 10 bases aligning to TRBD1. Trimming at V came to 4 bases and at J to 11 bases, leaving 13 bases not matched to a gene. Per germline, CDR1 MNHEY and CDR2 SVGEGT. The CDR3 sequence is 15 residues long. CDR3 sequence reads: CASSSKSRDRGGAFF. The DNA for the CDR3 is TGTGCCAGCAGTTCCAAATCCCGGGACAGGGGTGGCGCTTTCTTT.

The chain has TRBV10-3 and TRBJ2-2; D is unresolved. The V gene lost 0 bases and the J gene lost 4 bases, with 9 bases spanning the gap. The CDR3 length is 15 residues. Germline V gene data show CDR1 as ENHRY and CDR2 as SYGVKD. The CDR3 DNA follows: TGTGCCATCAGTGAGTCAGCTACCGTCACCGGGGAGCTGTTTTTT. This gives the protein CAISESATVTGELFF.

The DNA of the CDR3 is TGTGCCAGCAGCTTGGCCGGATGGGCTTCGAACACCGGGGAGCTGTTTTTT. Translated, it gives CASSLAGWASNTGELFF. This chain links TRBV5-6 with TRBJ2-2; D is undetermined. The V and J ends lost 0 bases and 0 bases respectively, with 12 bases between them. Per germline, CDR1 SGHDT and CDR2 YYEEEE. This CDR3 region has 17 residues.

This chain uses TRBV7-8 with TRBJ2-7, with D unresolved. This CDR3 comprises 12 residues. Germline CDR1 is SGHVS and CDR2 is FQNEAQ. The V end was cut by 4 bases, the J end by 2 bases, with 6 bases between. The CDR3 DNA reads TGTGCCAGCAGCTCCACCCCCTACGAGCAGTACTTC. Its translation: CASSSTPYEQYF. Looking up the rest from reference TRBV7-8 and TRBJ2-7 gives the full variable domain: GAGVSQSPRYKVAKRGQDVALRCDPISGHVSLFWYQQALGQGPEFLTYFQNEAQLDKSGLPSDRFFAERPEGSVSTLKIQRTQQEDSAVYLCASSSTPYEQYFGPGTRLTVT.

V is TRBV20-1 and J is TRBJ2-1; 7 nucleotides match TRBD2. The CDR3 loop spans 11 amino acids. The germline CDR1 and CDR2 sequences are DFQATT and SNEGSKA (reference sequence). Trimming cost V 6 bases and J 14 bases; bases outside gene matches: 10. For the CDR3, the DNA is TGCAGTGCCAGTGGAGCGGGGAGAGAGTTCTTC. It specifies CSASGAGREFF.

This chain joins TRBV7-8 and TRBJ2-3, with D hard to call. The V gene's germline CDR1 is SGHVS and CDR2 FQNEAQ. The CDR3 runs to 12 residues. The V end lost 1 base, the J end lost 4 bases, and 3 bases lay between the germline ends. CDR3 sequence reads: CASSLEADTQYF. In DNA form, the CDR3 reads TGTGCCAGCAGCTTAGAAGCAGATACGCAGTATTTT.

This clonotype is medium-sized. This rearrangement joins TRBV7-9 to TRBJ2-5; the match to TRBD1 covers 7 bases. This CDR3 contains 13 residues. Per germline, CDR1 SEHNR and CDR2 FQNEAQ (reference sequence). V lost 5 bases, J lost 4 bases, and 4 bases stayed unmatched. The CDR3 region is CASSPGTVETQYF. In nucleotides, the CDR3 is TGTGCCAGCAGCCCTGGGACAGTAGAGACCCAGTACTTC.